This T cell receptor beta chain was obtained from a study of CD8 T cells in ankylosing spondylitis. In TCRdb, the 5' RACE reads were re-called with MiXCR into one record per CDR3 protein. The data show fewer than 130,000 distinct CDR3 sequences, about 25% seen once. The V gene end was trimmed by 4 bases and the J gene end by 6 bases; junction bases not matched to a gene: 7. This CDR3 comprises 15 residues. The germline gives CDR1 KGHSY, CDR2 FQNENV. Notes on the study in general: It appeared that ankylosing spondylitis blood was characterized by a TCR beta motif of fewer than ten highly homologous variants. Disease-linked clones bore a CD8+ phenotype, appearing relatively rarely in peripheral blood.

Worth noting for this clonotype: Its matching antigen is unknown.

The sequence was obtained from a male donor with ankylosing spondylitis. Material for sequencing was synovial fluid, either unsorted or a sorted T cell fraction (not recorded which). This chain uses TRBV16 with TRBJ1-5; 9 bases are shared with TRBD1. CDR3 in DNA: TGTGCCAGCAGCCCTCGGACAGGGGATACTCAGCCCCAGCATTTT. Residues: CASSPRTGDTQPQHF. The whole variable domain, filled in from reference TRBV16 and TRBJ1-5, reads GEEVAQTPKHLVRGEGQKAKLYCAPIKGHSYVFWYQQVLKNEFKFLISFQNENVFDETGMPKERFSAKCLPNSPCSLEIQATKLEDSAVYFCASSPRTGDTQPQHFGDGTRLSIL.